The 22 T cell receptor beta chains in this list originate from one sample, sequenced in a study of blood T cells in healthy people across ages. Through a sample-barcoded 5' primer and a J-beta primer mix, a second PCR was run for roughly 7 to 12 cycles. Via MiXCR, TCRdb re-called the 5' RACE reads, giving one row per CDR3 protein. This sample has more than 1 million distinct CDR3 sequences; around 45% occur once, and the top ten carry 18%. The specimen was blood. These receptors were obtained from an older woman in good health.

This chain uses TRBV7-9 with TRBJ2-3; D possibly corresponds to TRBD2 (5 bases). CDR1 SEHNR and CDR2 FQNEAQ come from the germline V gene (reference sequence). CDR3 length: 18 amino acids. V was pared by 1 base and J by 4 bases, with 21 bases between. The CDR3 protein is CASSLGVLREIPADTQYF. CDR3 nucleotide sequence: TGTGCCAGCAGCTTAGGGGTGTTGAGGGAGATCCCCGCAGATACGCAGTATTTT.

This clonotype was seen a handful of times. This chain links TRBV5-1 with TRBJ2-5; D possibly corresponds to TRBD1 (5 bases). The germline V gene encodes CDR1 SGHRS and CDR2 YFSETQ. V was shortened by 8 bases and J by 7 bases, with 15 bases between the two germline ends. The CDR3 consists of 12 residues. Here the CDR3 reads CASRTGSGTQYF. For the CDR3, the DNA is TGCGCCAGTAGAACAGGCAGTGGGACCCAGTACTTC.

In this sample, this clonotype turned up a few times. CDR3 sequence: CASSQWTGDSGANVLTF. The CDR3 region has the DNA TGCGCCAGCAGCCAATGGACAGGGGATTCTGGGGCCAACGTCCTGACTTTC. This chain uses TRBV4-1 with TRBJ2-6; 9 nucleotides align to TRBD1. CDR1 and CDR2 from the germline V gene are MGHRA and YSYEKL. Trimming cost V 2 bases and J 1 base; bases outside gene matches: 3. The CDR3 contains 17 residues.

The chain joins TRBV28 to TRBJ2-7; TRBD2 matches 8 bases. From germline, CDR1 is MDHEN and CDR2 SYDVKM. V shed 3 bases and J 5 bases; nucleotides not matched to a gene: 9. The CDR3 spans 15 residues. As DNA, the CDR3 is TGTGCCAGCAGTTTGACGGGGGGAGCGGGAGACGAGCAGTACTTC. It encodes CASSLTGGAGDEQYF.

This clonotype has more than one count but fewer than ten. The chain combines TRBV10-3 with TRBJ2-7; D is perhaps TRBD1 or TRBD2 (5 bases each). Germline assignment: CDR1 ENHRY and CDR2 SYGVKD. CDR3 size: 18 residues. V was pared by 3 bases and J by 2 bases, with 23 bases between. CDR3 DNA sequence: TGTGCCATCAGTGACACGGGGTCCAGGGTAAGAGGACCCTACGAGCAGTACTTC. This gives the protein CAISDTGSRVRGPYEQYF.

This clonotype turned up a few times. The rearrangement uses TRBV5-1 and TRBJ2-3, with D hard to call. The CDR3 length is 13 residues. Trimming stripped 4 bases from V and 12 bases from J, with 18 bases between. The germline V gene has CDR1 SGHRS and CDR2 YFSETQ. CDR3 sequence: CASSLDGLGRQYF. The CDR3 DNA follows: TGCGCCAGCAGCCTGGACGGTCTAGGTCGTCAGTATTTT.

V usage is TRBV2 and J usage is TRBJ2-1, with 9 nucleotides matching TRBD1. Trimming took 6 bases from V and 3 from J; bases not matched to a gene: 6. This CDR3 has 15 residues. Germline V lookup: CDR1 SNHLY, CDR2 FYNNEI. CDR3 DNA: TGTGCCAGCAGAGCCGGGACAGGGCTCTACAATGAGCAGTTCTTC. It is translated as CASRAGTGLYNEQFF.

This clonotype has just a few counts. This chain uses TRBV20-1 with TRBJ2-3; D is undetermined. This CDR3 has 10 amino acids. Germline V CDR1 and CDR2: DFQATT, SNEGSKA (reference sequence). DNA for the CDR3: TGCAGCCTAGGAACAGATACGCAGTATTTT. Protein product: CSLGTDTQYF.

This clonotype is a singleton in its sample. The V gene is TRBV4-1, the J gene TRBJ2-1; 9 bases match TRBD2. The length of the CDR3 is 15 residues. V dropped 4 bases and J dropped 6; count of bases not matched to a gene: 7. Germline-derived CDR1 and CDR2 are MGHRA and YSYEKL. The CDR3: CASSPLGTSTNEQFF. The CDR3 region has the DNA TGCGCCAGCAGCCCCCTAGGGACTAGCACCAATGAGCAGTTCTTC.

This clonotype turned up a few times. V usage is TRBV2 and J usage is TRBJ2-5; D is possibly TRBD1 or TRBD2 (5 bases each). Germline-derived CDR1 and CDR2 are SNHLY and FYNNEI. This CDR3 spans 12 amino acids. Trimming removed 10 bases at V and 4 bases at J, with 13 bases between. The CDR3 loop is CAIGTDGETQYF. The CDR3 coding sequence is TGTGCCATCGGGACGGACGGAGAGACCCAGTACTTC.

This clonotype was observed many times. The rearrangement uses TRBV5-5 and TRBJ2-7, with D perhaps given as TRBD1 or TRBD2 (5 bases each). The length of the CDR3 is 16 residues. Trimming left V 0 bases short and J 6 bases short, with 19 bases between. The V gene's germline CDR1 is SGHKS and CDR2 YYEKEE (reference sequence). The CDR3 DNA follows: TGTGCCAGCAGCTTGGCCTATCGCCTAGCTGGGGGCGAGCAGTACTTC. The encoded protein is CASSLAYRLAGGEQYF. The full variable domain, with the rest looked up from reference TRBV5-5 and TRBJ2-7, is DAGVTQSPTHLIKTRGQQVTLRCSPISGHKSVSWYQQVLGQGPQFIFQYYEKEERGRGNFPDRFSARQFPNYSSELNVNALLLGDSALYLCASSLAYRLAGGEQYFGPGTRLTVT.

The chain carries TRBV24-1 and TRBJ2-5; 9 bases align to TRBD1. The J call may be incorrect, as the DNA end agrees better with TRBJ2-7. This CDR3 is 13 amino acids long. CDR1 and CDR2 from the germline V gene are KGHDR and SFDVKD. The CDR3 DNA reads TGTGCCATACCCGGGACAGGGTCTAACGAGCAGTACTTC. It encodes CAIPGTGSNEQYF.

This clonotype was seen only a few times. A much bigger clone sits one base away, suggesting this may be a read error. The chain has TRBV7-2 and TRBJ1-2, with no clear D. There are 14 residues in the CDR3. Germline-derived CDR1 and CDR2 are SGHTA and FQGNSA. The CDR3 bases are TGTGCCAGCAACAAACCACTGACTAACTATGGCTCCACCTTC. It is translated as CASNKPLTNYGSTF.

As regards this clonotype: One end of the junction fails to match germline, which may point to a read error. The chain links TRBV14 to TRBJ2-1; D might be TRBD2 (5 bases). Germline lookup yields CDR1 SGHDN and CDR2 FVKESK. The CDR3 contains 15 residues. The CDR3 coding sequence is TGTGCCTGCAGCCAAGATCGCGTGCCGGGGTATGAGCAGTTCTTC. Protein product: CACSQDRVPGYEQFF.

This clonotype came up a few times. The genes are TRBV28 and TRBJ1-2, with 7 bases fitting TRBD1. J lost 4 bases, V lost 5 bases, and 10 bases had no gene match. Germline CDR1 reads MDHEN; CDR2 reads SYDVKM. This CDR3 comprises 15 residues. The CDR3 DNA is TGTGCCAGCAGTAAACAGGGGTTTGATCTCTATGGCTACACCTTC. This encodes CASSKQGFDLYGYTF.

This clonotype has just a few counts. V usage is TRBV27 and J usage is TRBJ2-1; 8 bases are shared with TRBD1. CDR1 is MNHEY, CDR2 SMNVEV, per germline (reference sequence). The CDR3 is 12 residues long. V shed 10 bases and J 6 bases; nucleotides not matched to a gene: 5. CDR3 coding DNA: TGTGCCACACACCAGGGGGCCAATGAGCAGTTCTTC. Its translation is CATHQGANEQFF.

The chain employs TRBV11-1 and TRBJ2-7, with D possibly called TRBD1 or TRBD2 (5 bases each). V gave up 3 bases and J gave up 5 bases, with 14 bases separating them. The CDR3 length is 14 residues. Germline V gene data show CDR1 as SGHAT and CDR2 as FQDESV (reference sequence). The CDR3 is CASSFPGSGDEQYF. The CDR3 nucleotides read TGTGCCAGCAGCTTCCCAGGGAGTGGCGACGAGCAGTACTTC.

This clonotype was observed a few times. One end of the junction does not line up with germline, which may come from a read error. The chain couples TRBV7-9 to TRBJ2-5, with D unresolved. Germline-derived CDR1 and CDR2 are SEHNR and FQNEAQ (reference sequence). The CDR3 has 14 residues. The chain's CDR3 is CASSLASYQETQYF. DNA for the CDR3: TGTGCCAGCAGCTTAGCTAGCTACCAGGAGACCCAGTACTTC. The complete variable domain, with remaining parts taken from reference TRBV7-9 and TRBJ2-5, reads DTGVSQNPRHKITKRGQNVTFRCDPISEHNRLYWYRQTLGQGPEFLTYFQNEAQLEKSRLLSDRFSAERPKGSFSTLEIQRTEQGDSAMYLCASSLASYQETQYFGPGTRLLVL.

V and J are TRBV13 and TRBJ2-4, with D unclear. CDR3 size: 13 residues. The V gene's germline CDR1 is PRHDT and CDR2 FYEKMQ (reference sequence). Trimming cost V 4 bases and J 0 bases, with 4 bases left between them. In DNA form, the CDR3 reads TGTGCCAGCAGCTCCCAAGCCAAAAACATTCAGTACTTC. Its translation is CASSSQAKNIQYF.

Only a few counts were recorded for this clonotype. This chain joins TRBV11-2 and TRBJ2-7, with D uncertain. The CDR3 consists of 15 residues. Germline CDR1 reads SGHAT; CDR2 reads FQNNGV. V lost 6 bases and J 6 bases, leaving 21 bases between the germline ends. The CDR3 DNA follows: TGTGCCAGCAGTCCATTTGGGCAGTCAAACGGCGAGCAGTACTTC. This codes for CASSPFGQSNGEQYF.

V and J are TRBV12-3 or TRBV12-4 and TRBJ1-4; D perhaps matches TRBD1 (6 bases). V was pared by 3 bases and J by 7 bases, with 18 bases between. The CDR3 contains 16 residues. DNA of the CDR3: TGTGCCAGCAGTTTCCCCGGGACATCTGGAGGTGAAAAACTGTTTTTT. Its protein product is CASSFPGTSGGEKLFF.

The table lists this clonotype with a few counts. This chain joins TRBV10-3 and TRBJ2-7; TRBD1 is a possible D gene (5 bases). Per germline, CDR1 ENHRY and CDR2 SYGVKD. The CDR3 covers 12 residues. The V end was cut by 8 bases, the J end by 0 bases, with 8 bases between. This CDR3 is CAIGQGSYEQYF. The CDR3 DNA follows: TGTGCCATCGGGCAGGGCTCCTACGAGCAGTACTTC.